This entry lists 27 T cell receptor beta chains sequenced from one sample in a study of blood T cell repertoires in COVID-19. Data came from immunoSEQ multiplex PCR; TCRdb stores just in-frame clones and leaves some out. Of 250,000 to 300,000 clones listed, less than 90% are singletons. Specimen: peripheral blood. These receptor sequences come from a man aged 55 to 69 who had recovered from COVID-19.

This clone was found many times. The CDR3 is CASSRWDSSV. CDR3 in DNA: TGTGCCAGCAGCCGTTGGGACTCCTCAGTC. The rearrangement uses TRBV2 and TRBJ2-7; tentative D call: TRBD2 (6 bases). The CDR3 sequence is 10 residues long. CDR1 is SNHLY and CDR2 is FYNNEI in the germline V gene.

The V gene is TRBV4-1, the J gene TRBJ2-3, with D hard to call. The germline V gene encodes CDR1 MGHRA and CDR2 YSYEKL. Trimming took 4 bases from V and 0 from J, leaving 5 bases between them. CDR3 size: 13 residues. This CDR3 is CASSLVSTDTQYF. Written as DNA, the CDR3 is TGCGCCAGCAGCCTAGTCAGCACAGATACGCAGTATTTT.

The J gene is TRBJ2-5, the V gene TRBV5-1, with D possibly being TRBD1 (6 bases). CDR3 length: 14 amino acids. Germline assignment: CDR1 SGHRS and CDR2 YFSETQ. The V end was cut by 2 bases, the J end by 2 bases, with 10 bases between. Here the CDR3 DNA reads TGCGCCAGCAGCTTCACAGGGAAACAAGAGACCCAGTACTTC. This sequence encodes CASSFTGKQETQYF.

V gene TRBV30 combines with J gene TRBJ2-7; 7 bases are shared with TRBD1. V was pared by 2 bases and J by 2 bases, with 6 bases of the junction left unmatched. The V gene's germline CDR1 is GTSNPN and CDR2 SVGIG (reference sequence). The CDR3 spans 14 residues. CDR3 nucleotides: TGTGCCTGGAGTATGGGACAGCCTCCCTACGAGCAGTACTTC. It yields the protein CAWSMGQPPYEQYF.

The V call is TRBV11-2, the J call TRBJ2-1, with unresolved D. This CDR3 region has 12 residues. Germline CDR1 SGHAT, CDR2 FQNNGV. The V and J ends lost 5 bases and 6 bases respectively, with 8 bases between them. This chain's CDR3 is CASSTSVNEQFF. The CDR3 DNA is TGTGCCAGCAGCACCAGCGTCAATGAGCAGTTCTTC. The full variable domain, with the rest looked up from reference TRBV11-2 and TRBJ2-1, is EAGVAQSPRYKIIEKRQSVAFWCNPISGHATLYWYQQILGQGPKLLIQFQNNGVVDDSQLPKDRFSAERLKGVDSTLKIQPAKLEDSAVYLCASSTSVNEQFFGPGTRLTVL.

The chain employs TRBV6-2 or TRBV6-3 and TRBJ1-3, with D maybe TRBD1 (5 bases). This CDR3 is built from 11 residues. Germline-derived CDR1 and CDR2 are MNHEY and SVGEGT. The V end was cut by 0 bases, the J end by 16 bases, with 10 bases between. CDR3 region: CASSYSNRRYF. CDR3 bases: TGTGCCAGCAGTTACTCGAACAGGCGCTATTTT.

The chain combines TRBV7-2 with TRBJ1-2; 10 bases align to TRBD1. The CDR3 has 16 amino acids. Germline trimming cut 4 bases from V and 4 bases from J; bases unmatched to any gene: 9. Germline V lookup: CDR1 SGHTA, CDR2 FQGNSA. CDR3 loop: CASSYTGTGVGYGYTF. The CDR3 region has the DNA TGTGCCAGCAGCTACACCGGGACAGGGGTTGGCTATGGCTACACCTTC. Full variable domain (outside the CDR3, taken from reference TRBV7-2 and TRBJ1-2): GAGVSQSPSNKVTEKGKDVELRCDPISGHTALYWYRQSLGQGLEFLIYFQGNSAPDKSGLPSDRFSAERTGGSVSTLTIQRTQQEDSAVYLCASSYTGTGVGYGYTFGSGTRLTVV.

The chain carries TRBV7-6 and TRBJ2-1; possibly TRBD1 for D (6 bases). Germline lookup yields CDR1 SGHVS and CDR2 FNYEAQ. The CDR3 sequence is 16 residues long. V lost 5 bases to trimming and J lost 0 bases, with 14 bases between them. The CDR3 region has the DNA TGTGCCAGCAGCCAGGAACAGGGAAGCTCCTACAATGAGCAGTTCTTC. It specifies CASSQEQGSSYNEQFF.

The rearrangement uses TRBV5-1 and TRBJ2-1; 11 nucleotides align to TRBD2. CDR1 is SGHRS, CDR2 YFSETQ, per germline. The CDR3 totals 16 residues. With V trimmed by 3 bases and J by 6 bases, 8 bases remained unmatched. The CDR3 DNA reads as TGCGCCAGCAGCTCACTAGCGGGGGCCGGCCGCAATGAGCAGTTCTTC. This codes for CASSSLAGAGRNEQFF.

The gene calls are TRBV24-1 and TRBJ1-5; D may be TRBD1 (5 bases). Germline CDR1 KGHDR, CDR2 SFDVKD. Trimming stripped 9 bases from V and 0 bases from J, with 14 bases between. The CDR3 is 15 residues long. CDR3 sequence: CATGGHGTSNQPQHF. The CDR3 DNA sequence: TGTGCCACCGGAGGGCACGGGACTAGCAATCAGCCCCAGCATTTT.

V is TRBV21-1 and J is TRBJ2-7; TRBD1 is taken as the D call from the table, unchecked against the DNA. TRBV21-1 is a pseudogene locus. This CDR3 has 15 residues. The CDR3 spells CASSKVVGACGEQYF. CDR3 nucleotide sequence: TGTGCCAGCAGCAAAGTGGTGGGGGCCTGTGGGGAGCAGTACTTC.

The CDR3 nucleotides are TGTGCCAGCAGCCCGCGTTACGAGCAGTACTTC. It translates to CASSPRYEQYF. The chain couples TRBV12-3 or TRBV12-4 to TRBJ2-7; no definite D call. There are 11 residues in the CDR3. Trimming took 6 bases from V and 4 from J, leaving 7 bases between them.

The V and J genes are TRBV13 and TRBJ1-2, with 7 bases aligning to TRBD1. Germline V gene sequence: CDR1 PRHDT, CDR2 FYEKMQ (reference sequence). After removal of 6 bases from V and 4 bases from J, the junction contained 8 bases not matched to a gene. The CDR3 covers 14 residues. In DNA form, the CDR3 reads TGTGCCAGCAGGCAGACAGGGTCGTCCTATGGCTACACCTTC. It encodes CASRQTGSSYGYTF.

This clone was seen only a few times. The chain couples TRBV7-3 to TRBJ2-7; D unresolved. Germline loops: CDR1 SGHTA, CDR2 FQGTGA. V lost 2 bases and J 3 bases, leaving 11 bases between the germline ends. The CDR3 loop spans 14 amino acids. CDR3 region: CASSLLKLYYEQYF. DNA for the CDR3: TGTGCCAGCAGCTTATTGAAGCTTTACTACGAGCAGTACTTC.

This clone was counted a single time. This CDR3 reads CASSRIRGYDTEAFF. The CDR3 nucleotides read TGTGCCAGCTCAAGAATCCGGGGATATGACACTGAAGCTTTCTTT. The chain carries TRBV18 and TRBJ1-1; D is uncertain. Trimming left V 5 bases short and J 3 bases short, with 16 bases between. This CDR3 is 15 amino acids long. Germline CDR1 KGHSH, CDR2 LQKENI.

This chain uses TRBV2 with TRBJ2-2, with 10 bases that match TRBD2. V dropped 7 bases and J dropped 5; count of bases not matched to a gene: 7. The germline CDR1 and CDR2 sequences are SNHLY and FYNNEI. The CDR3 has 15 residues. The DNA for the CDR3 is TGTGCCAGCATCCCTAGCGGGAGAGGGACCGGGGAGCTGTTTTTT. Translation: CASIPSGRGTGELFF.

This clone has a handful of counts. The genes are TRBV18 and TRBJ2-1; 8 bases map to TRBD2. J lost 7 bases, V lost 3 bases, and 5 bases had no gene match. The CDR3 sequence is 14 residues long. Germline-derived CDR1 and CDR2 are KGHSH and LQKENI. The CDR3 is CASSPSGGPNEQFF. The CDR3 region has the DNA TGTGCCAGCTCACCTTCGGGAGGGCCAAATGAGCAGTTCTTC.

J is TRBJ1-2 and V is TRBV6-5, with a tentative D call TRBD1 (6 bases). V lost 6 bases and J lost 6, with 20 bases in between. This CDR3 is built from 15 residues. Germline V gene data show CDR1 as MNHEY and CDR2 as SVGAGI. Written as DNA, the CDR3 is TGTGCCAGCAGCCCCCGCCCGGTGGGGGCAAATGGCTACACCTTC. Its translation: CASSPRPVGANGYTF.

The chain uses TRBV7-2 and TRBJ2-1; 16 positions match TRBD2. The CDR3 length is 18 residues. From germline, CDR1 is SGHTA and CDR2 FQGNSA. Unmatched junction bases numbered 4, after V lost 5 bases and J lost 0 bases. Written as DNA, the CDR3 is TGTGCCAGCAGCCTGGGACTAGCGGGAGGGGGCTCCTACAATGAGCAGTTCTTC. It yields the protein CASSLGLAGGGSYNEQFF.

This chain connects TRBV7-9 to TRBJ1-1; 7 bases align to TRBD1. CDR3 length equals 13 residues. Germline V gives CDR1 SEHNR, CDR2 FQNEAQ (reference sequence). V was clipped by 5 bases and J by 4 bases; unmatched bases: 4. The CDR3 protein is CASSPGQPTEAFF. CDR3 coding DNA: TGTGCCAGCAGCCCGGGACAGCCCACTGAAGCTTTCTTT.

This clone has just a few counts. In DNA, the CDR3 is TGTGCCAGCAGCTTAAAGGAGATGGGACTTCAGGGGCAGTTCTTC. It translates to CASSLKEMGLQGQFF. V and J are TRBV7-9 and TRBJ2-1; possibly TRBD2 for D (6 bases). The CDR3 is 15 residues long. CDR1 is SEHNR and CDR2 is FQNEAQ in the germline V gene (reference sequence). V was trimmed by 2 bases and J by 12 bases, leaving 20 bases between them. Complete variable domain (other parts from reference TRBV7-9 and TRBJ2-1): DTGVSQNPRHKITKRGQNVTFRCDPISEHNRLYWYRQTLGQGPEFLTYFQNEAQLEKSRLLSDRFSAERPKGSFSTLEIQRTEQGDSAMYLCASSLKEMGLQGQFFGPGTRLTVL.

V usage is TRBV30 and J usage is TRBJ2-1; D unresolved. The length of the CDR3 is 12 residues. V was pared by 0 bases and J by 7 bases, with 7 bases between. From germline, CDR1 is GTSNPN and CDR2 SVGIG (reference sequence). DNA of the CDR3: TGTGCCTGGAGTGTCGGGTGGAATGAGCAGTTCTTC. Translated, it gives CAWSVGWNEQFF.

The CDR3 nucleotides read TGTGCCAGCAGCAGGAGACGTACCGGGGAGCTGTTTTTT. This translates into CASSRRRTGELFF. This chain links TRBV7-2 with TRBJ2-2; no definite D call. This CDR3 comprises 13 residues. With 5 bases removed from V and 5 bases from J, the gap between germline ends came to 9 bases. Germline CDR1 is SGHTA and CDR2 is FQGNSA. Based on the CDR3 plus reference TRBV7-2 and TRBJ2-2, the full variable domain is GAGVSQSPSNKVTEKGKDVELRCDPISGHTALYWYRQSLGQGLEFLIYFQGNSAPDKSGLPSDRFSAERTGGSVSTLTIQRTQQEDSAVYLCASSRRRTGELFFGEGSRLTVL.

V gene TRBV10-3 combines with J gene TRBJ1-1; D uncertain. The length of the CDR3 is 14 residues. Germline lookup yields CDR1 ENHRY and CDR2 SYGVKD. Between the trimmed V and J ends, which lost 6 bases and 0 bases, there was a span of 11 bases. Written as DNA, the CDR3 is TGTGCCATCAGGGAGACAAGTTTGAACACTGAAGCTTTCTTT. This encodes CAIRETSLNTEAFF.

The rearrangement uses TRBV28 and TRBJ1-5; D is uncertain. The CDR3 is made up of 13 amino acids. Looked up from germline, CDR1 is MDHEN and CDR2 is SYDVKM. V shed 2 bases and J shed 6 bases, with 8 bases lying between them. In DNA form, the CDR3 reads TGTGCCAGCAGTTTACGTGTAATTCAGCCCCAGCATTTT. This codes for CASSLRVIQPQHF.

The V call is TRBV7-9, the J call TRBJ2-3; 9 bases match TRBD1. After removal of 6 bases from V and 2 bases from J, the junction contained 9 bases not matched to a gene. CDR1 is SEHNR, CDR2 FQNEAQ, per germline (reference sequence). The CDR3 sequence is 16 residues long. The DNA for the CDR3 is TGTGCCAGCAGGCGAGACGGGACAGGGCCCACAGATACGCAGTATTTT. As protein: CASRRDGTGPTDTQYF. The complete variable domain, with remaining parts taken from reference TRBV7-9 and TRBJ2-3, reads DTGVSQNPRHKITKRGQNVTFRCDPISEHNRLYWYRQTLGQGPEFLTYFQNEAQLEKSRLLSDRFSAERPKGSFSTLEIQRTEQGDSAMYLCASRRDGTGPTDTQYFGPGTRLTVL.

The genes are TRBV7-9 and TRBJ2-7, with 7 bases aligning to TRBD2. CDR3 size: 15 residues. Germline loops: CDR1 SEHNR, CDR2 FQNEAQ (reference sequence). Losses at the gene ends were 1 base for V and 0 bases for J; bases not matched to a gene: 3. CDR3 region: CASSLGPSGSYEQYF. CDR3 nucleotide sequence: TGTGCCAGCAGCTTAGGACCTAGCGGCTCCTACGAGCAGTACTTC.